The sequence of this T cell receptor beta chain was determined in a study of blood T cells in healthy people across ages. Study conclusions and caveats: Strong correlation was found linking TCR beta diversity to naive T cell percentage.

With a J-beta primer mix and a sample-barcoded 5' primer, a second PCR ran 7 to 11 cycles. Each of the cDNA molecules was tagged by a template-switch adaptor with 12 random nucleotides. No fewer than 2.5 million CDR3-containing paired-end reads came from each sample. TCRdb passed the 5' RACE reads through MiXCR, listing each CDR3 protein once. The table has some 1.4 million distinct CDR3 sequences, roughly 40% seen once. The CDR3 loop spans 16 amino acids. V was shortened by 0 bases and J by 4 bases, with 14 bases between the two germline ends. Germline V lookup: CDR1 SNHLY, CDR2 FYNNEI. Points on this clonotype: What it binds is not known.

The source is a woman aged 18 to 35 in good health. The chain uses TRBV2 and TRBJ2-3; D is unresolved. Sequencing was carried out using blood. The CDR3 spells CASSEALGRRADTQYF. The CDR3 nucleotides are TGTGCCAGCAGTGAAGCGCTTGGGCGTCGGGCAGATACGCAGTATTTT. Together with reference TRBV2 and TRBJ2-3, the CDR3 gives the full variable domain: EPEVTQTPSHQVTQMGQEVILRCVPISNHLYFYWYRQILGQKVEFLVSFYNNEISEKSEIFDDQFSVERPDGSNFTLKIRSTKLEDSAMYFCASSEALGRRADTQYFGPGTRLTVL.